The 20 T cell receptor beta chains below all came from one sample that was sequenced in a study of vaccination effects on CD4 cells after COVID-19. Viral peptide pools were used in the ViraFEST assay to expand antigen-specific CD4+ T cells, and sequencing came afterward. Subsequent to a culture period of under 11 days, CD4+ T cells were isolated. The participants, recipients of two vaccine doses, got either BNT162b2 or mRNA-1273. Sequencing was performed with immunoSEQ multiplex PCR; in TCRdb, only in-frame clones are kept and a portion is missing. The table includes under 40,000 clones, roughly 79% detected once. For these receptors, no antigen is known. The source material was CD4+ T cells from PBMCs cultured with HCoV-NL63 spike peptides, sampled after COVID-19 vaccination. These receptors all come from a human donor who received a COVID-19 vaccine. Some clones in this sample may be carry-over from other donors' samples.

In DNA form, the CDR3 reads TGCGCCAGCAGCCATTCCCGGGACAGGGGTTCTACTTATGGCTACACCTTC. It yields the protein CASSHSRDRGSTYGYTF. This chain links TRBV4-1 with TRBJ1-2, with 10 bases identical to TRBD1. In germline, CDR1 is MGHRA, CDR2 YSYEKL. The CDR3 runs to 17 residues. V dropped 3 bases and J dropped 5; count of bases not matched to a gene: 12.

V usage is TRBV5-1 and J usage is TRBJ2-2, with 7 positions matching TRBD1. CDR1 is SGHRS and CDR2 is YFSETQ in the germline V gene. V was pared by 4 bases and J by 5 bases, with 14 bases of the junction left unmatched. The CDR3 runs 17 residues. The CDR3 loop reads CASSRSGGSLPTGELFF. As DNA, the CDR3 is TGCGCCAGCAGCCGATCAGGGGGTTCGCTTCCTACCGGGGAGCTGTTTTTT.

This clone was detected a few times. The chain joins TRBV10-1 to TRBJ1-2; 9 nucleotides match TRBD1. The CDR3 runs 14 residues. Germline assignment: CDR1 WNHNN and CDR2 SYGVQD (reference sequence). V was pared by 6 bases and J by 4 bases, with 6 bases of the junction left unmatched. The CDR3 DNA reads TGCGCCAGCAGCGCCGGGACAGGGAGCTATGGCTACACCTTC. It specifies CASSAGTGSYGYTF.

This sequence joins TRBV23-1 and TRBJ2-5; TRBD2 matches at 9 bases. TRBV23-1 is labeled an ORF, and its function is uncertain. The CDR3 has 15 amino acids. Trimming at V came to 4 bases and at J to 3 bases, leaving 6 bases not matched to a gene. DNA for the CDR3: TGCGCCAGCAGTCGAGGGACTAGCCGAAAAGAGACCCAGTACTTC. Encoded protein: CASSRGTSRKETQYF.

V and J are TRBV4-1 and TRBJ1-5, with D possibly matching TRBD1 (6 bases). Germline V gene data show CDR1 as MGHRA and CDR2 as YSYEKL. The CDR3 spans 16 residues. The germline V and J ends were trimmed by 0 bases and 7 bases, with 16 bases remaining between them. Here the CDR3 reads CASSQDGGAQIQPQHF. CDR3 in DNA: TGCGCCAGCAGCCAAGATGGGGGGGCCCAAATACAGCCCCAGCATTTT.

This chain joins TRBV10-3 and TRBJ2-5, with a weak D call TRBD1 (6 bases). Germline lookup yields CDR1 ENHRY and CDR2 SYGVKD. V shed 6 bases and J shed 5 bases, with 10 bases lying between them. The CDR3 covers 12 residues. The CDR3 is CAISNDRETQYF. CDR3 DNA sequence: TGTGCCATCAGCAACGACAGGGAGACCCAGTACTTC.

The CDR3 spells CASSEGNGANVLTF. In nucleotides, the CDR3 is TGTGCCAGCAGCGAGGGGAACGGGGCCAACGTCCTGACTTTC. This sequence joins TRBV7-2 and TRBJ2-6; possibly TRBD1 or TRBD2 for D (5 bases each). The V gene's germline CDR1 is SGHTA and CDR2 FQGNSA. Trimming removed 5 bases from V and 4 bases from J, with 9 bases in between. The CDR3 has 14 residues.

The chain joins TRBV4-3 to TRBJ2-3; D is unclear. The germline V and J ends were trimmed by 0 bases and 2 bases, with 15 bases remaining between them. Per germline, CDR1 LGHNA and CDR2 YSLEER. This CDR3 has 17 residues. Here the CDR3 reads CASSQEISRGYTDTQYF. The CDR3 nucleotides read TGCGCCAGCAGCCAAGAAATTAGTCGCGGATACACAGATACGCAGTATTTT.

This sequence joins TRBV28 and TRBJ2-3, with 11 nucleotides matching TRBD2. This CDR3 spans 14 amino acids. Germline V lookup: CDR1 MDHEN, CDR2 SYDVKM. V trimming: 4 bases; J trimming: 3 bases; junction bases outside the gene matches: 0. The CDR3 DNA sequence: TGTGCCAGCAGTTCTAGCGGGGGGACAGATACGCAGTATTTT. This sequence encodes CASSSSGGTDTQYF.

CDR3: CASSESVGNSVAKNIQYF. CDR3 nucleotide sequence: TGCGCCAGCAGTGAGTCGGTGGGAAACAGCGTAGCCAAAAACATTCAGTACTTC. This chain uses TRBV10-1 with TRBJ2-4; the D is unclear. CDR3 length: 18 residues. V gave up 0 bases and J gave up 0 bases, with 15 bases separating them. Germline CDR1 reads WNHNN; CDR2 reads SYGVQD (reference sequence).

In the case of this clone: The same CDR3 is also encoded by other DNA sequences in this sample. The V and J genes are TRBV5-1 and TRBJ2-1; D is tentatively TRBD1 or TRBD2 (6 bases each). Germline loops: CDR1 SGHRS, CDR2 YFSETQ. V lost 1 base, J lost 7 bases, and 15 bases lay in between. CDR3 length: 15 residues. This CDR3 is CASSLFRGGLNEQFF. The CDR3, as DNA: TGCGCCAGCAGCTTGTTCAGGGGAGGTTTGAATGAGCAGTTCTTC.

The rearrangement links TRBV4-3 to TRBJ1-2; 7 bases agree with TRBD1. CDR3 length: 14 residues. Germline loops: CDR1 LGHNA, CDR2 YSLEER. J gave up 4 bases and V 4 bases, and 6 bases lay outside the gene matches. The DNA for the CDR3 is TGCGCCAGCAGCCTCTGGGACAGTACCTATGGCTACACCTTC. Amino acid sequence: CASSLWDSTYGYTF.

This chain connects TRBV12-3 or TRBV12-4 to TRBJ1-5; the match to TRBD1 covers 7 bases. Trimming at V came to 6 bases and at J to 7 bases, leaving 6 bases not matched to a gene. CDR3 length: 13 residues. The CDR3 DNA is TGTGCCAGCAGCTCCCGACAGGGACAGCCCCAGCATTTT. It is translated as CASSSRQGQPQHF.

This clone appeared a few times. J is TRBJ2-7 and V is TRBV7-3, with D perhaps TRBD2 (5 bases). This CDR3 has 13 amino acids. V dropped 7 bases and J dropped 4 bases, with 14 bases sitting between them. Germline V lookup: CDR1 SGHTA, CDR2 FQGTGA. CDR3 sequence reads: CASKVGVVYEQYV. The CDR3 bases are TGTGCCAGCAAAGTCGGGGTGGTATACGAGCAGTACGTC.

The genes are TRBV6-6 and TRBJ1-5; D may be TRBD1 (6 bases). Germline V CDR1 and CDR2: MNHNY, SVGAGI (reference sequence). This CDR3 has 14 residues. V lost 4 bases and J lost 6, with 13 bases in between. CDR3 sequence reads: CASSSLGGPQPQHF. CDR3 in DNA: TGTGCCAGCAGTTCTCTGGGGGGGCCTCAGCCCCAGCATTTT.

This sequence joins TRBV6-6 and TRBJ2-5, with D perhaps TRBD1 (6 bases). V was clipped by 7 bases and J by 4 bases, with 13 bases between them. The length of the CDR3 is 13 residues. CDR1 and CDR2 (germline): MNHNY, SVGAGI (reference sequence). CDR3 sequence reads: CASTLQGGETQYF. The CDR3 DNA reads as TGTGCCAGCACCCTACAGGGTGGAGAGACCCAGTACTTC.

This clone was counted only a few times. The chain has TRBV5-4 and TRBJ2-2; possible D gene TRBD1, 5 bases. The germline V and J ends were trimmed by 1 base and 7 bases, with 11 bases remaining between them. Looked up from germline, CDR1 is SGHNT and CDR2 is YYREEE (reference sequence). The CDR3 spans 14 residues. Here the CDR3 reads CASSLRTQGGELFF. CDR3 nucleotides: TGTGCCAGCAGCTTGAGGACCCAGGGCGGGGAGCTGTTTTTT.

This clone was detected once. V gene TRBV7-3 combines with J gene TRBJ2-2, with D hard to call. The CDR3 is 14 residues long. Deletions cut 6 bases from V and 0 bases from J, with 8 bases between. Germline V CDR1 and CDR2: SGHTA, FQGTGA. The CDR3 region is CASRPTANTGELFF. CDR3 coding DNA: TGTGCCAGCAGGCCCACAGCGAACACCGGGGAGCTGTTTTTT.

This chain uses TRBV20-1 with TRBJ1-2; 7 nucleotides line up with TRBD1. Germline lookup yields CDR1 DFQATT and CDR2 SNEGSKA (reference sequence). With V trimmed by 3 bases and J by 8 bases, 6 bases remained unmatched. The CDR3 spans 12 residues. DNA of the CDR3: TGCAGTGCTAGTGAACCAGGGGGAGGCTACACCTTC. It is translated as CSASEPGGGYTF.

The J gene is TRBJ2-6, the V gene TRBV10-3, with a possible D match to TRBD1 (5 bases). Germline CDR1 is ENHRY and CDR2 is SYGVKD. The CDR3 runs 13 residues. With 8 bases removed from V and 1 base from J, the gap between germline ends came to 6 bases. CDR3 protein: CAIQGSGANVLTF. The CDR3 DNA reads TGTGCCATCCAGGGATCTGGGGCCAACGTCCTGACTTTC.